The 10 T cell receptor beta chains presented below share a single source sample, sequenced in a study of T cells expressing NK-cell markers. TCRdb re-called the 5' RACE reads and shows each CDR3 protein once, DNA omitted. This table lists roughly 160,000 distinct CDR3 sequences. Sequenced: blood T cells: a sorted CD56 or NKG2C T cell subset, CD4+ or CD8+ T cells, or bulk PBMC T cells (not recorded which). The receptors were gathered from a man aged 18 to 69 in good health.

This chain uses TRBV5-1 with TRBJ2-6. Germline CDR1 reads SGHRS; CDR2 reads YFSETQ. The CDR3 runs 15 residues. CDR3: CASSLGFSGANVLTF.

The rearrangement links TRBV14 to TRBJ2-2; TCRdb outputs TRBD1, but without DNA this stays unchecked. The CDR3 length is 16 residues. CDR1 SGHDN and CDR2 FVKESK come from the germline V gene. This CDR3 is CASSQTGTGDTGELFF.

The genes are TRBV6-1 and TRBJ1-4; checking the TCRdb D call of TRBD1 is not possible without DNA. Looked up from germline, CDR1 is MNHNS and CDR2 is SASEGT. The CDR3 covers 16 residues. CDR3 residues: CASNDRVEATNEKLFF.

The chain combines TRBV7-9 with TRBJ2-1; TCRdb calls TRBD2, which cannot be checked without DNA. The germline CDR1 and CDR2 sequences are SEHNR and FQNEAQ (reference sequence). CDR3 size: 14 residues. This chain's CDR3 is CASSPSPSGNEQFF. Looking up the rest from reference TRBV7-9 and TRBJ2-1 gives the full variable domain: DTGVSQNPRHKITKRGQNVTFRCDPISEHNRLYWYRQTLGQGPEFLTYFQNEAQLEKSRLLSDRFSAERPKGSFSTLEIQRTEQGDSAMYLCASSPSPSGNEQFFGPGTRLTVL.

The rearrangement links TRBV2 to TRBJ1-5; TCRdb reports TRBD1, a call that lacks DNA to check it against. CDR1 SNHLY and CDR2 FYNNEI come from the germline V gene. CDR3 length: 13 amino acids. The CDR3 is CASKGESNQPQHF.

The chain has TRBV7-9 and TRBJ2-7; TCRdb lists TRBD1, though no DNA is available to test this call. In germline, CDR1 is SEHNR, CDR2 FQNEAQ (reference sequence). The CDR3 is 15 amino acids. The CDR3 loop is CASSVTGTRPYEQYF.

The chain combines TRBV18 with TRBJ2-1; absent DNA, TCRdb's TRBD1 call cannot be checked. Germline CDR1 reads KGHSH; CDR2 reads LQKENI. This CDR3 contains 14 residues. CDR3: CASSPDSNYNEQFF. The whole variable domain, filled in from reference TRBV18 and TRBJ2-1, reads NAGVMQNPRHLVRRRGQEARLRCSPMKGHSHVYWYRQLPEEGLKFMVYLQKENIIDESGMPKERFSAEFPKEGPSILRIQQVVRGDSAAYFCASSPDSNYNEQFFGPGTRLTVL.

The CDR3 sequence is CASSSRGPWDEQFF. This chain uses TRBV12-3 or TRBV12-4 with TRBJ2-1; absent DNA, TCRdb's TRBD1 call cannot be checked. CDR3 length: 14 amino acids.

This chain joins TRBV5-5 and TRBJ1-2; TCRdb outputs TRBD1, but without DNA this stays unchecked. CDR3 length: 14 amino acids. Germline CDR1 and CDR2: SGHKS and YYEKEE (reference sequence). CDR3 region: CASSGSRGGDGYTF.

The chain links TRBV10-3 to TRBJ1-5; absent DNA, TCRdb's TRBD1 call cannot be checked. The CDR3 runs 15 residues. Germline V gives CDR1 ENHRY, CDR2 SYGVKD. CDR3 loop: CAISESQGGGQPQHF.